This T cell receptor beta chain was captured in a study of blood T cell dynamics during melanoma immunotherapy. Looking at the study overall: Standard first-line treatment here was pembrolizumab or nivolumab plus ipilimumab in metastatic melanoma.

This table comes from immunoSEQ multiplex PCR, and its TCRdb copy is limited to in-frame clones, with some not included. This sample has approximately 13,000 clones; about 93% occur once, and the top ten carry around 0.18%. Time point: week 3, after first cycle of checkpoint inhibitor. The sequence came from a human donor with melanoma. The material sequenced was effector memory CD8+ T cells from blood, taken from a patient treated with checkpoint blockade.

CDR3 nucleotide sequence: TGTGCCAGCAGTTTAGCTGGAAGCTCCTACAATGAGCAGTTCTTC. Protein product: CASSLAGSSYNEQFF. The chain recombines TRBV28 with TRBJ2-1; D is unresolved. Germline V gene sequence: CDR1 MDHEN, CDR2 SYDVKM. The CDR3 covers 15 residues. Trimming took 2 bases from V and 0 from J, leaving 8 bases between them.